A single T cell receptor beta chain is shown here with its context. What it binds is unknown. This specimen belongs to a study of OX40 agonist ivuxolimab in advanced cancers. Study details: Patients enrolled in dose escalation were diagnosed with hepatocellular carcinoma, melanoma, renal cell or head and neck cancer. Study outcomes and limitations: Among the lowest peripheral clonal expansion occurred in 0.1-3.0 mg/kg partial responders.

Germline CDR1 reads LNHDA; CDR2 reads SQIVND (reference sequence). There are 13 residues in the CDR3. V was cut by 0 bases and J by 7 bases, with 9 bases left in between. The table came from immunoSEQ multiplex PCR; TCRdb's copy has only in-frame clones and leaves some out. The table lists some 97,000 clones, 90% of them singletons. The gene calls are TRBV19 and TRBJ1-2; D is ambiguous. This receptor was identified in an adult with an advanced solid tumor such as melanoma, head and neck, liver or kidney cancer. Sequencing was performed on CD4+ or CD8+ T cells sorted from blood, taken in a trial of the OX40 agonist ivuxolimab. The CDR3 protein is CASSIESRAGYTF. For the CDR3, the DNA is TGTGCCAGTAGTATAGAATCAAGGGCTGGCTACACCTTC. Full variable domain (missing parts from reference TRBV19 and TRBJ1-2): DGGITQSPKYLFRKEGQNVTLSCEQNLNHDAMYWYRQDPGQGLRLIYYSQIVNDFQKGDIAEGYSVSREKKESFPLTVTSAQKNPTAFYLCASSIESRAGYTFGSGTRLTVV.